What follows are 19 T cell receptor beta chains derived from one specimen sequenced in a study of a mutant IDH1 vaccine in newly diagnosed glioma. Here immunoSEQ multiplex PCR was the method, and the copy in TCRdb shows in-frame clones only, minus some. Of tens of thousands of clones listed, 84% are singletons. Their target antigens are unknown. Time point here: week 47, end of study. Doses consisted of 300 ug of mutant IDH1 20-mer peptide each, paired with topical imiquimod. The sequencing used PBMCs, collected from a glioma patient whose treatment included an IDH1 peptide vaccine. These receptors were obtained from a man aged 40-50 years with glioma.

Only one count was recorded for this clone. The V call is TRBV6-1, the J call TRBJ2-7; D uncertain. Per the germline V gene, CDR1 is MNHNS and CDR2 is SASEGT. Deletions cut 9 bases from V and 1 base from J, with 10 bases between. The CDR3 has 12 residues. CDR3 DNA: TGTGCCAGTTCCCCTCGATCCTACGAGCAGTACTTC. It yields the protein CASSPRSYEQYF.

This clone was observed a handful of times. This chain joins TRBV7-2 and TRBJ2-2; no firm D call. V dropped 7 bases and J dropped 3 bases, with 9 bases sitting between them. CDR1 is SGHTA and CDR2 is FQGNSA in the germline V gene. This CDR3 spans 13 amino acids. CDR3 sequence: CASTRSHTGELFF. The CDR3 DNA follows: TGTGCCAGCACCCGGTCACACACCGGGGAGCTGTTTTTT.

The chain links TRBV5-4 to TRBJ2-7; the D gene is possibly TRBD2 (5 bases). The V and J ends lost 4 bases and 1 base respectively, with 9 bases between them. The CDR3 covers 13 residues. Germline CDR1 and CDR2: SGHNT and YYREEE (reference sequence). Here the CDR3 DNA reads TGTGCCAGCAGCACCCGGGGTTCCTACGAGCAGTACTTC. This codes for CASSTRGSYEQYF.

The chain carries TRBV6-5 and TRBJ1-6, with 9 nucleotides matching TRBD1. This CDR3 is 15 amino acids long. With 6 bases clipped from V and 5 bases from J, the junction kept 5 bases outside the gene matches. Germline CDR1 reads MNHEY; CDR2 reads SVGAGI. The CDR3 region has the DNA TGTGCCAGCAGCCTCCGGGACAGGGATAATTCACCCCTCCACTTT. Amino acids: CASSLRDRDNSPLHF.

V and J are TRBV19 and TRBJ2-1, with 13 bases identical to TRBD2. CDR3 size: 19 residues. The germline gives CDR1 LNHDA, CDR2 SQIVND (reference sequence). The V segment lost 3 bases and the J segment 0 bases; nucleotides outside the gene matches: 8. CDR3 sequence (DNA): TGTGCCAGTAGTATGGGCCCCCGGACTAGCGGGAGCTCCTACAATGAGCAGTTCTTC. Amino acids: CASSMGPRTSGSSYNEQFF. Drawing the rest from reference TRBV19 and TRBJ2-1, the complete variable domain is DGGITQSPKYLFRKEGQNVTLSCEQNLNHDAMYWYRQDPGQGLRLIYYSQIVNDFQKGDIAEGYSVSREKKESFPLTVTSAQKNPTAFYLCASSMGPRTSGSSYNEQFFGPGTRLTVL.

The chain couples TRBV4-1 to TRBJ2-7, with D uncertain. Germline V lookup: CDR1 MGHRA, CDR2 YSYEKL. Deletions cut 2 bases from V and 4 bases from J, with 9 bases between. The CDR3 sequence is 13 residues long. CDR3 bases: TGCGCCAGCAGCCAATTCCCTGGTTACGAGCAGTACTTC. This translates into CASSQFPGYEQYF.

The genes are TRBV6-5 and TRBJ1-1, with D unclear. The germline V and J ends were trimmed by 0 bases and 0 bases, with 8 bases remaining between them. CDR3 length: 15 amino acids. Per germline, CDR1 MNHEY and CDR2 SVGAGI. DNA of the CDR3: TGTGCCAGCAGTTACTCGGGCGGGATGAACACTGAAGCTTTCTTT. Amino acids: CASSYSGGMNTEAFF.

The chain has TRBV7-8 and TRBJ2-5, with TRBD1 matching over 8 bases. V gave up 0 bases and J gave up 4 bases; unmatched junction bases: 7. The CDR3 loop spans 16 amino acids. The germline CDR1 and CDR2 sequences are SGHVS and FQNEAQ. The CDR3 loop is CASSLARTGWGETQYF. CDR3 coding DNA: TGTGCCAGCAGCTTAGCCCGGACAGGGTGGGGAGAGACCCAGTACTTC.

J is TRBJ2-5 and V is TRBV7-7; possibly TRBD1 for D (5 bases). This CDR3 contains 16 residues. Germline loops: CDR1 SSHAT, CDR2 FNYEAQ (reference sequence). Trimming shortened V by 1 base and J by 7 bases, and 19 bases separated the two germline ends. CDR3 coding DNA: TGTGCCAGCAGCTTAGAGGGGCGGCAGGCCTTCGGGACCCAGTACTTC. This gives the protein CASSLEGRQAFGTQYF.

CDR3 sequence: CASSGTSGSFNEQFF. Here the CDR3 DNA reads TGTGCCAGCAGCGGGACTAGCGGGAGTTTCAATGAGCAGTTCTTC. The gene calls are TRBV6-4 and TRBJ2-1; 14 bases map to TRBD2. Trimming took 6 bases from V and 6 from J; bases not matched to a gene: 4. The CDR3 extends over 15 amino acids. CDR1 MRHNA and CDR2 SNTAGT come from the germline V gene.

The V call is TRBV28, the J call TRBJ2-1, with D possibly being TRBD2 (5 bases). Trimming took off 5 bases at V and 0 bases at J, with 14 bases between the two ends. The CDR3 sequence is 16 residues long. Germline V lookup: CDR1 MDHEN, CDR2 SYDVKM. In nucleotides, the CDR3 is TGTGCCAGCAGTGCCCCTCGGGGTAGCTCCTACAATGAGCAGTTCTTC. Protein product: CASSAPRGSSYNEQFF. The variable domain in full, completed from reference TRBV28 and TRBJ2-1, reads DVKVTQSSRYLVKRTGEKVFLECVQDMDHENMFWYRQDPGLGLRLIYFSYDVKMKEKGDIPEGYSVSREKKERFSLILESASTNQTSMYLCASSAPRGSSYNEQFFGPGTRLTVL.

The chain links TRBV7-6 to TRBJ2-7; D may be TRBD1 or TRBD2 (5 bases each). Germline assignment: CDR1 SGHVS and CDR2 FNYEAQ. Trimming took off 6 bases at V and 0 bases at J, with 24 bases between the two ends. The length of the CDR3 is 18 residues. The CDR3 protein is CASSPRGPKDAYSYEQYF. CDR3 DNA sequence: TGTGCCAGCAGTCCCCGGGGCCCTAAAGATGCCTACTCCTACGAGCAGTACTTC.

The CDR3 region has the DNA TGTGCCAGCAGCCTGGATCGGGAGACCCAGTACTTC. This encodes CASSLDRETQYF. This rearrangement joins TRBV5-6 to TRBJ2-5; no reliable D call. This CDR3 has 12 residues. V lost 4 bases to trimming and J lost 5 bases, with 9 bases between them. Germline V gives CDR1 SGHDT, CDR2 YYEEEE. The whole variable domain, filled in from reference TRBV5-6 and TRBJ2-5, reads DAGVTQSPTHLIKTRGQQVTLRCSPKSGHDTVSWYQQALGQGPQFIFQYYEEEERQRGNFPDRFSGHQFPNYSSELNVNALLLGDSALYLCASSLDRETQYFGPGTRLLVL.

The V call is TRBV9, the J call TRBJ2-5; weak D call: TRBD1 (6 bases). There are 15 residues in the CDR3. The germline gives CDR1 SGDLS, CDR2 YYNGEE. V was cut by 0 bases and J by 3 bases, with 12 bases left in between. The CDR3 region is CASSVEATGKETQYF. The CDR3 nucleotides read TGTGCCAGCAGCGTAGAGGCGACAGGCAAAGAGACCCAGTACTTC.

The rearrangement joins TRBV6-5 to TRBJ2-1; 7 nucleotides agree with TRBD2. V dropped 2 bases and J dropped 9; count of bases not matched to a gene: 13. Germline CDR1 is MNHEY and CDR2 is SVGAGI. The CDR3 spans 16 residues. The CDR3 reads CASSYGGGGMHREQFF. CDR3 nucleotide sequence: TGTGCCAGCAGTTACGGTGGGGGAGGGATGCACCGTGAGCAGTTCTTC.

The chain links TRBV6-1 to TRBJ1-3; a possible D gene is TRBD1 (6 bases). The germline V gene encodes CDR1 MNHNS and CDR2 SASEGT. The CDR3 is 17 residues long. The V and J ends lost 2 bases and 0 bases respectively, with 14 bases between them. This chain's CDR3 is CASSEQAGGISGNTIYF. The CDR3 DNA follows: TGTGCCAGCAGTGAACAGGCGGGGGGCATCTCTGGAAACACCATATATTTT.

The chain recombines TRBV7-2 with TRBJ2-7; D is undetermined. Germline V gives CDR1 SGHTA, CDR2 FQGNSA. V was shortened by 1 base and J by 2 bases, with 21 bases between the two germline ends. The CDR3 has 18 residues. The CDR3 region is CASSLGNSFRAPAYEQYF. The DNA of the CDR3 is TGTGCCAGCAGCTTAGGAAATAGCTTTCGAGCCCCTGCCTACGAGCAGTACTTC.

This clone appeared a single time. This chain uses TRBV14 with TRBJ1-2; D is possibly TRBD1 (6 bases). Germline CDR1 SGHDN, CDR2 FVKESK. V lost 4 bases and J lost 5, with 11 bases in between. The CDR3 length is 13 residues. DNA of the CDR3: TGTGCCAGCAGCCCCGGACAGCAATATGGCTACACCTTC. Its protein is CASSPGQQYGYTF.

V gene TRBV19 combines with J gene TRBJ2-3; D uncertain. The V end was cut by 6 bases, the J end by 0 bases, with 10 bases between. From germline, CDR1 is LNHDA and CDR2 SQIVND (reference sequence). The CDR3 runs to 14 residues. CDR3 bases: TGTGCCAGTAGAGTAGGACCTAGCACAGATACGCAGTATTTT. Protein: CASRVGPSTDTQYF.